This passage covers 26 T cell receptor beta chains from one sample sequenced in a study of T cell repertoires in cytomegalovirus infection. No antigen has been identified for these receptors. TCRdb called the reads again in MiXCR, with one record for every CDR3 protein. This table holds about 700,000 distinct CDR3 sequences, 33% found once. The sequencing used cultured PBMCs, collected from culture after CMV antigen stimulation. The source is a human donor in good health (CMV status not recorded). Some clones in this sample may be carry-over from other donors' samples.

In its sample, this clonotype was seen a few times. CDR3 DNA: TGTGCCAGCTTGCCGGCACAGGGCACAGATACGCAGTATTTT. It is translated as CASLPAQGTDTQYF. V is TRBV6-5 and J is TRBJ2-3; tentative D call: TRBD1 (5 bases). The CDR3 runs to 14 residues. Trimming left V 8 bases short and J 1 base short, with 13 bases between. Germline CDR1 MNHEY, CDR2 SVGAGI.

This clonotype was counted only a few times. The CDR3 here is CASTSSGGSNQPQHF. CDR3 DNA sequence: TGTGCCAGCACCTCCTCGGGGGGTAGCAATCAGCCCCAGCATTTT. V and J are TRBV28 and TRBJ1-5; the D gene is possibly TRBD1 (5 bases). The CDR3 loop spans 15 amino acids. V lost 7 bases to trimming and J lost 0 bases, with 13 bases between them. Per germline, CDR1 MDHEN and CDR2 SYDVKM.

This clonotype was seen a handful of times. The chain carries TRBV10-3 and TRBJ2-6; D perhaps matches TRBD1 (5 bases). The CDR3 runs to 16 residues. V gave up 7 bases and J gave up 4 bases, with 17 bases separating them. From germline, CDR1 is ENHRY and CDR2 SYGVKD. CDR3 nucleotides: TGTGCCATCATGGACCCAGGGTTCCGGGGGGCCAACGTCCTGACTTTC. This encodes CAIMDPGFRGANVLTF.

This clonotype was recorded a few times. This chain uses TRBV6-5 with TRBJ1-3, with D possibly TRBD1 on 6 matching bases. Germline V lookup: CDR1 MNHEY, CDR2 SVGAGI. The CDR3 length is 16 residues. The V end lost 6 bases, the J end lost 2 bases, and 17 bases lay between the germline ends. The CDR3: CASRHNRDGAGNTIYF. The CDR3 nucleotides are TGTGCCAGCAGACACAACAGGGACGGGGCTGGAAACACCATATATTTT.

This clonotype was counted many times. The chain employs TRBV7-8 and TRBJ1-5; 7 bases are a match to TRBD1. Germline-derived CDR1 and CDR2 are SGHVS and FQNEAQ. The CDR3 loop spans 16 amino acids. Losses at the gene ends were 4 bases for V and 2 bases for J; bases not matched to a gene: 8. CDR3 in amino acids: CASSSAGGRGNQPQHF. The CDR3 bases are TGTGCCAGCAGCTCCGCAGGGGGTAGGGGCAATCAGCCCCAGCATTTT.

The CDR3 sequence: CASSRGRSNNEQFF. CDR3 coding DNA: TGTGCCAGCAGCCGGGGTCGGAGTAACAATGAGCAGTTCTTC. The V and J genes are TRBV14 and TRBJ2-1, with no clear D. Trimming removed 4 bases at V and 5 bases at J, with 12 bases between. The germline V gene has CDR1 SGHDN and CDR2 FVKESK. This CDR3 region has 14 residues.

This rearrangement joins TRBV24-1 to TRBJ2-3, with 7 bases matching TRBD1. V dropped 5 bases and J dropped 0; count of bases not matched to a gene: 4. The germline CDR1 and CDR2 sequences are KGHDR and SFDVKD. The CDR3 covers 15 residues. Here the CDR3 reads CATSGPDRSTDTQYF. The CDR3 DNA sequence: TGTGCCACCAGTGGCCCGGACAGGAGCACAGATACGCAGTATTTT.

The chain employs TRBV19 and TRBJ1-5, with 10 bases matching TRBD1. Germline V gives CDR1 LNHDA, CDR2 SQIVND (reference sequence). V shed 3 bases, J shed 1 base, and the junction held 6 bases outside the gene matches. CDR3 length: 17 amino acids. CDR3 nucleotides: TGTGCCAGTAGTATCTCCGGGACAGGGGCGAGCAATCAGCCCCAGCATTTT. This gives the protein CASSISGTGASNQPQHF.

The chain links TRBV20-1 to TRBJ2-7, with 9 positions matching TRBD2. The ends lost 3 bases at V and 4 bases at J; junction bases unmatched: 7. The germline V gene encodes CDR1 DFQATT and CDR2 SNEGSKA (reference sequence). This CDR3 region has 14 residues. CDR3 sequence (DNA): TGCAGTGCTAGCACTAGCGGGTACGGTTACGAGCAGTACTTC. It yields the protein CSASTSGYGYEQYF.

V and J are TRBV7-9 and TRBJ1-1; D gene unclear. V was cut by 3 bases and J by 7 bases, with 9 bases left in between. From germline, CDR1 is SEHNR and CDR2 FQNEAQ (reference sequence). The CDR3 extends over 12 amino acids. The chain's CDR3 is CASSFRKGEAFF. The CDR3 bases are TGTGCCAGCAGCTTTCGAAAGGGTGAAGCTTTCTTT.

The chain links TRBV4-3 to TRBJ1-2; D remains ambiguous. Trimming stripped 0 bases from V and 6 bases from J, with 11 bases between. The CDR3 runs 14 residues. In germline, CDR1 is LGHNA, CDR2 YSLEER. The CDR3 DNA reads TGCGCCAGCAGCCAAGATGGTTTATTGGATGGCTACACCTTC. Encoded protein: CASSQDGLLDGYTF.

The chain uses TRBV6-1 and TRBJ2-2; D call uncertain. The V end lost 1 base, the J end lost 6 bases, and 12 bases lay between the germline ends. The CDR3 is made up of 15 amino acids. CDR1 and CDR2 from the germline V gene are MNHNS and SASEGT. The CDR3 DNA reads as TGTGCCAGCAGTGAAGACTCTTATCCACCCGGGGAGCTGTTTTTT. It codes for CASSEDSYPPGELFF.

This chain joins TRBV12-3 or TRBV12-4 and TRBJ1-6; D not resolved. This CDR3 has 15 amino acids. V gave up 6 bases and J gave up 5 bases, with 14 bases separating them. Here the CDR3 reads CASSPADWNNSPLHF. CDR3 coding DNA: TGTGCCAGCAGCCCAGCCGACTGGAATAATTCACCCCTCCACTTT.

This chain uses TRBV20-1 with TRBJ1-2; a weak D match, TRBD1 (6 bases). CDR1 is DFQATT and CDR2 is SNEGSKA in the germline V gene (reference sequence). V lost 1 base and J 0 bases, leaving 18 bases between the germline ends. CDR3 length: 17 residues. DNA of the CDR3: TGCAGTGCTAGAGTTTCGGGGGCCCTGTTTTCTAACTATGGCTACACCTTC. Translation: CSARVSGALFSNYGYTF.

The rearrangement uses TRBV30 and TRBJ1-5; D is perhaps TRBD1 (6 bases). This CDR3 is 13 amino acids long. V gave up 1 base and J gave up 6 bases, with 10 bases separating them. Germline V CDR1 and CDR2: GTSNPN, SVGIG (reference sequence). CDR3 sequence reads: CAWSALGGQPQHF. The CDR3 DNA reads as TGTGCCTGGAGTGCCCTAGGGGGTCAGCCCCAGCATTTT.

This clonotype was seen more than once but under ten times. This chain connects TRBV5-1 to TRBJ1-2; TRBD1 aligns across 7 bases. Germline CDR1 and CDR2: SGHRS and YFSETQ. V was clipped by 4 bases and J by 4 bases; unmatched bases: 7. This CDR3 contains 14 residues. CDR3 protein: CASSEAGTVYGYTF. In DNA form, the CDR3 reads TGCGCCAGCAGCGAAGCCGGGACAGTCTATGGCTACACCTTC.

The rearrangement uses TRBV6-1 and TRBJ2-5; D not resolved. The CDR3 totals 14 residues. Germline V CDR1 and CDR2: MNHNS, SASEGT. Trimming took 1 base from V and 0 from J, leaving 6 bases between them. Written as DNA, the CDR3 is TGTGCCAGCAGTGAAGGGGTCTACCAAGAGACCCAGTACTTC. Translation: CASSEGVYQETQYF.

The chain is built from TRBV12-3 or TRBV12-4 and TRBJ1-2, with unresolved D. Trimming stripped 1 base from V and 2 bases from J, with 17 bases between. The CDR3 is 17 amino acids. CDR3 loop: CASSLDRRGPENYGYTF. The CDR3 DNA sequence: TGTGCCAGCAGTTTAGATCGGAGAGGGCCCGAAAACTATGGCTACACCTTC.

This clonotype was seen once. The chain recombines TRBV7-2 with TRBJ2-1; the match to TRBD2 covers 8 bases. The CDR3 consists of 14 residues. V shed 5 bases and J 9 bases; nucleotides not matched to a gene: 9. Germline V lookup: CDR1 SGHTA, CDR2 FQGNSA. CDR3 amino acids: CASSPARGGVEQFF. The CDR3 DNA follows: TGTGCCAGCAGCCCGGCCCGGGGGGGCGTTGAGCAGTTCTTC.

The J gene is TRBJ2-7, the V gene TRBV27; D tentatively reads TRBD1 or TRBD2 (6 bases each). Trimming took 3 bases from V and 5 from J, leaving 14 bases between them. Germline assignment: CDR1 MNHEY and CDR2 SMNVEV (reference sequence). CDR3 length equals 14 residues. The CDR3 reads CASSLGGPPDEQYF. The CDR3 DNA is TGTGCCAGCAGTTTGGGGGGCCCACCCGACGAGCAGTACTTC.

The rearrangement links TRBV25-1 to TRBJ1-1; 7 bases agree with TRBD1. J lost 7 bases, V lost 1 base, and 9 bases had no gene match. The germline gives CDR1 MGHDK, CDR2 SYGVNS. The CDR3 runs to 15 residues. The CDR3 nucleotides are TGTGCCAGCAGTGAATTAGGGACAGCCCAATTTGAAGCTTTCTTT. Protein sequence: CASSELGTAQFEAFF.

The chain couples TRBV2 to TRBJ1-5; perhaps TRBD1 as D (5 bases). This CDR3 has 14 amino acids. The germline V and J ends were trimmed by 2 bases and 7 bases, with 12 bases remaining between them. The V gene's germline CDR1 is SNHLY and CDR2 FYNNEI. The CDR3 DNA sequence: TGTGCCAGCAGTGAAAGTAGGGGAGGCCAGCCCCAGCATTTT. Translated: CASSESRGGQPQHF.

This clonotype has ten or more counts. This rearrangement joins TRBV7-2 to TRBJ2-7, with D perhaps TRBD2 (6 bases). CDR1 is SGHTA, CDR2 FQGNSA, per germline. CDR3 size: 17 residues. V shed 1 base and J shed 0 bases, with 16 bases lying between them. CDR3 in amino acids: CASSLVVGGRSSYEQYF. The CDR3 region has the DNA TGTGCCAGCAGCTTAGTTGTAGGTGGGAGGTCCTCCTACGAGCAGTACTTC. Together with reference TRBV7-2 and TRBJ2-7, the CDR3 gives the full variable domain: GAGVSQSPSNKVTEKGKDVELRCDPISGHTALYWYRQSLGQGLEFLIYFQGNSAPDKSGLPSDRFSAERTGGSVSTLTIQRTQQEDSAVYLCASSLVVGGRSSYEQYFGPGTRLTVT.

This clonotype was recorded a few times. This chain connects TRBV7-9 to TRBJ1-6; 8 nucleotides match TRBD1. Germline-derived CDR1 and CDR2 are SEHNR and FQNEAQ (reference sequence). The CDR3 runs to 15 residues. V shed 5 bases, J shed 9 bases, and the junction held 9 bases outside the gene matches. The CDR3 loop is CASSRSQGARSPLHF. CDR3 nucleotide sequence: TGTGCCAGCAGCAGATCTCAGGGGGCTCGTTCACCCCTCCACTTT. Full variable domain (outside the CDR3, taken from reference TRBV7-9 and TRBJ1-6): DTGVSQNPRHKITKRGQNVTFRCDPISEHNRLYWYRQTLGQGPEFLTYFQNEAQLEKSRLLSDRFSAERPKGSFSTLEIQRTEQGDSAMYLCASSRSQGARSPLHFGNGTRLTVT.

The chain couples TRBV10-3 to TRBJ2-7; D is tentatively TRBD1 or TRBD2 (5 bases each). The CDR3 is 15 amino acids. Trimming cost V 10 bases and J 2 bases, with 21 bases left between them. The germline CDR1 and CDR2 sequences are ENHRY and SYGVKD. The DNA for the CDR3 is TGTGCCACCTCAGCCGGGACCATCCTAGCCTACGAGCAGTACTTC. Translating gives CATSAGTILAYEQYF.

The V and J genes are TRBV20-1 and TRBJ2-7; 10 bases are a match to TRBD2. V shed 6 bases, J shed 5 bases, and the junction held 4 bases outside the gene matches. Germline lookup yields CDR1 DFQATT and CDR2 SNEGSKA (reference sequence). The CDR3 covers 12 residues. CDR3 protein: CSAAGTSDEQYF. As DNA, the CDR3 is TGCAGTGCAGCCGGGACTAGCGACGAGCAGTACTTC.